This entry features one T cell receptor beta chain sequence. Germline values: CDR1 MNHEY, CDR2 SVGEGT. The CDR3 contains 20 residues. Trimming removed 4 bases at V and 4 bases at J, with 29 bases between. This entry comes from a study of blood T cell repertoires in COVID-19. Study summary: T cells, B-cell-depleted T cells, or PBMCs provided the cDNA or gDNA that served as material.

The table came from immunoSEQ multiplex PCR; TCRdb's copy has only in-frame clones and leaves some out. The sample contains approximately 390,000 clones, approximately 90% of which appear only once. Participants were aged 18 to 89 years from around 26 US areas. This clonotype originated in a woman aged 50 to 60 who had recovered from COVID-19. This chain connects TRBV6-2 or TRBV6-3 to TRBJ1-5, with a weak D call TRBD1 (5 bases). The material sequenced was PBMCs or T cells enriched from blood (not recorded which). The CDR3 loop is CASSSPAGQSGNIGNQPQHF. The CDR3 region has the DNA TGTGCCAGCAGTTCCCCCGCCGGCCAATCAGGGAATATCGGGAATCAGCCCCAGCATTTT.